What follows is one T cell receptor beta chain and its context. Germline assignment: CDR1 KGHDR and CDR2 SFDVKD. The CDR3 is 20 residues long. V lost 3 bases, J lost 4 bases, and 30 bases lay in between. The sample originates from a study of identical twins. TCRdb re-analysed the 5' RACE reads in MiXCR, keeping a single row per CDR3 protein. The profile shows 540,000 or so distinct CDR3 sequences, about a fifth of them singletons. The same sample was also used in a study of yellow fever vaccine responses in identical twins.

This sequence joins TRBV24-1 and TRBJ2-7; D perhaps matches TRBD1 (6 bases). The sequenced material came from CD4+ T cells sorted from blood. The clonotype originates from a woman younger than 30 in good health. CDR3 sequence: CATSDRLDRPARSPCYEQYF. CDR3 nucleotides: TGTGCCACCAGTGATCGGCTAGACAGGCCGGCACGATCACCTTGTTACGAGCAGTACTTC.